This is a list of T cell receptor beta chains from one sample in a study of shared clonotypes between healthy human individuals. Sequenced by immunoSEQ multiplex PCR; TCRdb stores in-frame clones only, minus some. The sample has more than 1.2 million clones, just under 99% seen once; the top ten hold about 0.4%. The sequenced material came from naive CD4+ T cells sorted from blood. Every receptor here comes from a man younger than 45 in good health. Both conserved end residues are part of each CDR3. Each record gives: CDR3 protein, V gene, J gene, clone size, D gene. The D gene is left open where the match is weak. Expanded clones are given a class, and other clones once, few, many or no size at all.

CASSLQGAFIDEQFF	TRBV7-7	TRBJ2-1	once	TRBD1
CASTRTTLNEQFF	TRBV19	TRBJ2-1	.	.
CASSVPGGGEQYF	TRBV28	TRBJ2-7	.	TRBD1
CASTGVYEQFF	TRBV28	TRBJ2-1	.	.
CASSSGTGISGANVLTF	TRBV28	TRBJ2-6	once	TRBD1
CSARRDRAVGSYEQYF	TRBV29-1	TRBJ2-7	.	.
CASRLLGGELFF	TRBV7-2	TRBJ2-2	.	.
CASSWGLAEAGANEQFF	TRBV5-1	TRBJ2-1	.	TRBD2
CASSGERGNTEAFF	TRBV5-1	TRBJ1-1	once	.
CAGSTFGPRTGVGGYTF	TRBV7-9	TRBJ1-2	.	TRBD1
CASSPLSAGTSFRVPGELFF	TRBV18	TRBJ2-2	.	TRBD2
CASSPPPRDSRDNEQFF	TRBV7-9	TRBJ2-1	.	TRBD1
CASSLGQGVTYEQYF	TRBV7-6	TRBJ2-7	.	TRBD1
CASSSLGGHNEQFF	TRBV27	TRBJ2-1	once	.
CASSYRLAGLSYEQYF	TRBV6-5	TRBJ2-7	.	TRBD2
CASSLGPEADTQYF	TRBV7-3	TRBJ2-3	.	.
CASSANPEGSIQYF	TRBV6-1	TRBJ2-4	.	.